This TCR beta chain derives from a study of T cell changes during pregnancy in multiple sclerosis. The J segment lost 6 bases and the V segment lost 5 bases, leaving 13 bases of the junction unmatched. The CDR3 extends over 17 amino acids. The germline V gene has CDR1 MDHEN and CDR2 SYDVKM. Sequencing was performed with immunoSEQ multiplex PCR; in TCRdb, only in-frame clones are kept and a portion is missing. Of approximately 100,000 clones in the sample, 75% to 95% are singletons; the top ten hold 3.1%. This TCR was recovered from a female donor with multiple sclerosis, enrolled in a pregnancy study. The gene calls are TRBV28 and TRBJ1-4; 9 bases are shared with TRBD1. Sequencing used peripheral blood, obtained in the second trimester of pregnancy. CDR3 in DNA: TGTGCCAGCAGTCTTGCGCAACGGACAGGGGAGGATGAAAAACTGTTTTTT. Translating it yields CASSLAQRTGEDEKLFF.